The 9 T cell receptor beta chains listed next were all sequenced from one sample in a study of molecular identifiers for immune sequencing clone quantification. TCRdb called the PCR reads again in MiXCR, with one record for every CDR3 protein. The table includes over 300,000 distinct CDR3 sequences, over 20% detected once. The sample was naive CD8+ T cells from blood, with Jurkat cell RNA spiked in. Subset here: FACS-sorted CD8+CD4-CCR7+CD45RA+ naive T cells. The source of these receptors is a human donor in good health. Some libraries in this study had Jurkat cell RNA spiked in.

The chain uses TRBV7-9 and TRBJ2-1; D tentatively fits TRBD1 or TRBD2 (7 bases each). V lost 5 bases and J lost 9, with 26 bases in between. The CDR3 totals 17 residues. Germline V gene data show CDR1 as SEHNR and CDR2 as FQNEAQ (reference sequence). Here the CDR3 reads CASSRHRGDRNFFEQFF. CDR3 coding DNA: TGTGCCAGCAGCCGACATCGGGGGGACAGAAACTTCTTTGAGCAGTTCTTC.

Turning to this clonotype: Germline and junction disagree at one end, which may indicate a read error. The V gene is TRBV6-2 or TRBV6-3, the J gene TRBJ1-5, with 7 bases matching TRBD1. CDR1 MNHEY and CDR2 SVGEGT come from the germline V gene. The CDR3 is 19 amino acids. The CDR3 region is CAGSQTGVRRYHSNQPQHF. CDR3 sequence (DNA): TGTGCCGGCAGTCAAACAGGGGTCCGGAGATATCATAGCAATCAGCCCCAGCATTTT.

In this sample, this clonotype turned up many times. This chain joins TRBV7-3 and TRBJ2-7; D assignment may be TRBD1 or TRBD2 (5 bases each). Deletions cut 2 bases from V and 4 bases from J, with 15 bases between. The CDR3 is 15 residues long. Germline V gives CDR1 SGHTA, CDR2 FQGTGA. The CDR3 DNA sequence: TGTGCCAGCAGCTTACTCCCGGGGACGGGATACGAGCAGTACTTC. It specifies CASSLLPGTGYEQYF.

This clonotype was picked up many times. The J gene is TRBJ2-1, the V gene TRBV12-3 or TRBV12-4; the match to TRBD2 covers 7 bases. V lost 7 bases to trimming and J lost 4 bases; unmatched junction nucleotides: 13. This CDR3 has 16 residues. Written as DNA, the CDR3 is TGTGCCAGCAAATCGTCGTTCGCTAGCGGTTACAATGAGCAGTTCTTC. This translates into CASKSSFASGYNEQFF.

A remark on this clonotype: The CDR3 ends on some other residue instead of the conserved phenylalanine or tryptophan, so this is likely a read error. V gene TRBV27 combines with J gene TRBJ1-1; D remains ambiguous. Looked up from germline, CDR1 is MNHEY and CDR2 is SMNVEV (reference sequence). V gave up 4 bases and J gave up 2 bases, with 8 bases separating them. The CDR3 has 13 residues. The CDR3 here is CASSWAANTEAFL. CDR3 in DNA: TGTGCCAGCAGTTGGGCAGCCAACACTGAAGCTTTCTTG.

There are a few counts of this clonotype. It may be a read error: a sequence one base away is much more abundant. This chain connects TRBV28 to TRBJ2-7, with TRBD1 matching over 7 bases. The V gene end was trimmed by 8 bases and the J gene end by 2 bases; junction bases not matched to a gene: 12. The CDR3 is made up of 15 amino acids. Looked up from germline, CDR1 is MDHEN and CDR2 is SYDVKM. The CDR3 loop is CASGSRTGPTYEQYF. CDR3 in DNA: TGTGCCAGCGGCTCCCGGACAGGCCCGACCTACGAGCAGTACTTC. Complete variable domain (other parts from reference TRBV28 and TRBJ2-7): DVKVTQSSRYLVKRTGEKVFLECVQDMDHENMFWYRQDPGLGLRLIYFSYDVKMKEKGDIPEGYSVSREKKERFSLILESASTNQTSMYLCASGSRTGPTYEQYFGPGTRLTVT.

This clonotype has only one observation. A much larger clone differs by one base, so this may be a read error. The rearrangement links TRBV6-2 or TRBV6-3 to TRBJ1-1; a weak D match, TRBD1 (5 bases). Germline-derived CDR1 and CDR2 are MNHEY and SVGEGT. Trimming stripped 4 bases from V and 5 bases from J, with 11 bases between. This CDR3 has 13 residues. The CDR3 coding sequence is TGTGCCAGCAGTTGCAGGGAGGGGACTGAAGCTTTCTTT. It translates to CASSCREGTEAFF.

The sample holds many counts of this clonotype. The chain links TRBV7-9 to TRBJ2-7; tentative D call: TRBD1 (6 bases). The V gene's germline CDR1 is SEHNR and CDR2 FQNEAQ (reference sequence). The CDR3 runs to 12 residues. Trimming removed 1 base from V and 6 bases from J, with 7 bases in between. The CDR3 bases are TGTGCCAGCAGCTTAGGGACAGCCGAGCAGTACTTC. Translating gives CASSLGTAEQYF. The full variable domain, its missing parts supplied by reference TRBV7-9 and TRBJ2-7, is DTGVSQNPRHKITKRGQNVTFRCDPISEHNRLYWYRQTLGQGPEFLTYFQNEAQLEKSRLLSDRFSAERPKGSFSTLEIQRTEQGDSAMYLCASSLGTAEQYFGPGTRLTVT.

This clonotype was counted at least ten times. The genes are TRBV27 and TRBJ2-2; no clear D. Deletions cut 6 bases from V and 1 base from J, with 0 bases between. The CDR3 consists of 11 residues. Germline-derived CDR1 and CDR2 are MNHEY and SMNVEV (reference sequence). For the CDR3, the DNA is TGTGCCAGCAGGAACACCGGGGAGCTGTTTTTT. Protein sequence: CASRNTGELFF.